This T cell receptor (beta chain) was documented in a study of T cells in Graves' hyperthyroidism and ophthalmopathy. This CDR3 region has 15 residues. The germline gives CDR1 SQVTM, CDR2 ANQGSEA. V shed 8 bases, J shed 5 bases, and the junction held 10 bases outside the gene matches. This clonotype was seen a single time. TCR beta CDR3 regions were amplified from RNA. HTBI primers were employed in a first-round RT-PCR of the TCR CDR3. TCRdb called the multiplex PCR reads again in MiXCR, with one record for every CDR3 protein. The table has a few hundred thousand distinct CDR3 sequences, just under 25% seen once.

The chain joins TRBV29-1 to TRBJ2-3; 13 bases fit TRBD2. Sequences were obtained from blood. The TCR comes from a man aged 50-60 years with Graves' hyperthyroidism. The DNA for the CDR3 is TGCAGCACTCGGACTAGCGGGAGTTGGGGAGATACGCAGTATTTT. Translation gives CSTRTSGSWGDTQYF.